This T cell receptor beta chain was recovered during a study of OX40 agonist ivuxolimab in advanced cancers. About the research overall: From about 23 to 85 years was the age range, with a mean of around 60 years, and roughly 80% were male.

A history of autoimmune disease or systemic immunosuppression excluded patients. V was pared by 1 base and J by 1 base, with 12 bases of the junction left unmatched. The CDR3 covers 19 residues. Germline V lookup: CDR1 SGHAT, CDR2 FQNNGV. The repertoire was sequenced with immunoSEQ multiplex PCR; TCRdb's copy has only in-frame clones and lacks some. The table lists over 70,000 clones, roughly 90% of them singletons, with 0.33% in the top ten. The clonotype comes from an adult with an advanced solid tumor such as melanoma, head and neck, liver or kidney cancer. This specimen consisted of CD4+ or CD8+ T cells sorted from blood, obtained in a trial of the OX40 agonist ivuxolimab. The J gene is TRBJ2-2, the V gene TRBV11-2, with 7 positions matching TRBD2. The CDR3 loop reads CASSLVVSYGGLNTGELFF. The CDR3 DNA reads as TGTGCCAGCAGCTTAGTAGTTAGCTACGGGGGGTTGAACACCGGGGAGCTGTTTTTT.